This T cell receptor (beta chain) appears in the sequencing data of a study of cytomegalovirus exposure and HLA in healthy donors. Study details: HLA-typed donors contributed 65 million to 95 million unique TCRs, which were held in an early data release.

Study-level results: A link between a missense DCLRE1C variant and TCR beta V- and J-gene trimming emerged from a later analysis.

Remarks on this clone: Its specificity is not known.

Every donor was a healthy person donating bone marrow. The PCR was carried out with 60 Vbeta primers and 13 Jbeta primers. Profiling relied on immunoSEQ multiplex PCR, and the TCRdb table lists in-frame clones only, not all of them. The data hold approximately 51,000 clones, with around 82% observed a single time. Sequencing was done on a sample of PBMCs. The source is a boy younger than 18 in good health and CMV-seropositive.

The CDR3 is CASAGLRDRDSPLHF. CDR3 DNA: TGTGCCAGCGCGGGGCTACGGGACAGGGATTCACCCCTCCACTTT. The rearrangement joins TRBV6-5 to TRBJ1-6, with 9 nucleotides matching TRBD1. This CDR3 is built from 15 residues. V gave up 8 bases and J gave up 8 bases; unmatched junction bases: 10. Germline values: CDR1 MNHEY, CDR2 SVGAGI.